Shown below are 29 T cell receptor beta chains from a single sample sequenced in a study of tumor-infiltrating lymphocytes in primary liver carcinoma. With around 490 ng total RNA as template and a constant-region primer, TCR beta cDNA was made. Library construction for TCR beta comprised three nested multiplex PCR rounds performed with slightly modified ARM-PCR. TRBV1-TRBV30 forward primers and a C-beta reverse primer were used in the first two PCR rounds, which each ran for about 10 cycles. Each CDR3 protein gets one entry after TCRdb re-called the multiplex PCR reads with MiXCR. The sample has about 320,000 distinct CDR3 sequences, 55% to 65% seen once. They got blood RNA out of unsorted whole blood and also pulled out germline DNA. The sample comprised peripheral blood. All receptors come from a middle-aged man with primary liver carcinoma and hepatitis B virus infection.

The chain carries TRBV13 and TRBJ2-1; the D gene is possibly TRBD2 (5 bases). Germline V CDR1 and CDR2: PRHDT, FYEKMQ (reference sequence). There are 16 residues in the CDR3. Trimming removed 7 bases at V and 0 bases at J, with 16 bases between. The CDR3 loop reads CASNSYLASSYNEQFF. The DNA of the CDR3 is TGTGCCAGCAACTCCTATTTAGCGAGCTCCTACAATGAGCAGTTCTTC.

The gene calls are TRBV14 and TRBJ1-2; no reliable D call. This CDR3 region has 14 residues. Germline CDR1 and CDR2: SGHDN and FVKESK. V was shortened by 2 bases and J by 4 bases, with 11 bases between the two germline ends. The CDR3 DNA is TGTGCCAGCAGCCAAAGTCTCAAGACCTATGGCTACACCTTC. Translation: CASSQSLKTYGYTF.

V is TRBV11-3 and J is TRBJ2-7; perhaps TRBD1 as D (6 bases). V was shortened by 5 bases and J by 0 bases, with 14 bases between the two germline ends. CDR3 length: 15 amino acids. CDR1 SGHNT and CDR2 YENEEA come from the germline V gene. The CDR3 loop is CASSIIGGFSYEQYF. The DNA of the CDR3 is TGTGCCAGCAGCATTATAGGGGGTTTCTCCTACGAGCAGTACTTC.

The chain links TRBV6-6 to TRBJ1-5, with D tentatively TRBD1 (5 bases). Trimming stripped 5 bases from V and 5 bases from J, with 10 bases between. This CDR3 comprises 13 residues. The germline V gene encodes CDR1 MNHNY and CDR2 SVGAGI (reference sequence). The CDR3 protein is CASSTGLYQPQHF. CDR3 in DNA: TGTGCCAGCAGTACGGGACTATATCAGCCCCAGCATTTT.

With respect to this clonotype: A read error is likely, as this CDR3 ends without the conserved phenylalanine or tryptophan. The chain recombines TRBV6-6 with TRBJ2-4, with 8 bases aligning to TRBD2. With V trimmed by 8 bases and J by 1 base, 10 bases remained unmatched. The V gene's germline CDR1 is MNHNY and CDR2 SVGAGI (reference sequence). The CDR3 is made up of 16 amino acids. The CDR3 is CASGLAGDPAKNIQYL. Written as DNA, the CDR3 is TGTGCCAGCGGGCTAGCGGGCGACCCGGCCAAAAACATTCAGTACCTC.

The count of this clonotype is one. Germline is not matched at one junction end, which may reflect a read error. J is TRBJ2-1 and V is TRBV4-2; 9 bases are a match to TRBD2. In germline, CDR1 is LGHNA, CDR2 YNFKEQ. This CDR3 has 15 residues. The DNA of the CDR3 is TGTGTCAGCAGCCCTGCGGGAGGGCCAAGCAATGAGCAGTTCTTC. Its protein is CVSSPAGGPSNEQFF.

On this clonotype: One end of the junction varies from germline; a read error may be responsible. The chain links TRBV4-2 to TRBJ2-2, with D unclear. Germline CDR1 is LGHNA and CDR2 is YNFKEQ. The CDR3 consists of 14 residues. DNA for the CDR3: TGTACCAGCAGAATCTACAGGAACACCGGGGAGCTGTTTTTT. Amino acid sequence: CTSRIYRNTGELFF.

This clonotype was recorded only once. The chain employs TRBV19 and TRBJ2-1, with a possible D match to TRBD1 (6 bases). The V gene lost 6 bases and the J gene lost 5 bases, with 20 bases spanning the gap. The germline CDR1 and CDR2 sequences are LNHDA and SQIVND (reference sequence). This CDR3 comprises 16 residues. The DNA for the CDR3 is TGTGCCAGTAGCCAATTAACAGGGATGGTTGACAATGAGCAGTTCTTC. Protein sequence: CASSQLTGMVDNEQFF.

This clonotype has more than one count but fewer than ten. A single base separates this from a much larger clone, so it may be a read error. This CDR3 is missing its conserved last phenylalanine or tryptophan, likely due to a read error. The rearrangement joins TRBV12-3 or TRBV12-4 to TRBJ1-5, with 7 bases aligning to TRBD1. This CDR3 spans 15 amino acids. V shed 6 bases and J 0 bases; nucleotides not matched to a gene: 5. The CDR3 bases are TGTGCCAGCAGGCCCGGGACAGCTAGCAATCAGCCCCAGCATCTT. It yields the protein CASRPGTASNQPQHL.

A word on this clonotype: The conserved final phenylalanine or tryptophan is absent from the CDR3, which likely points to a read error. The chain is built from TRBV29-1 and TRBJ2-2; D is tentatively TRBD1 or TRBD2 (5 bases each). The CDR3 has 11 amino acids. CDR1 SQVTM and CDR2 ANQGSEA come from the germline V gene. The CDR3 region has the DNA TGTAGCGCCAAGGGGAACGGGGAGCTGTTTTTA. Protein product: CSAKGNGELFL.

Concerning this clonotype itself: A read error may account for a junction end that differs from germline. This rearrangement joins TRBV5-4 to TRBJ2-5; tentatively, D is TRBD1 (5 bases). There are 14 residues in the CDR3. Germline V gives CDR1 SGHNT, CDR2 YYREEE (reference sequence). The CDR3 DNA follows: TGCGCCAGCAGCCCAGCACAGGTGTGGGAGACCCAGTACTTC. Translating gives CASSPAQVWETQYF.

This sequence joins TRBV6-2 or TRBV6-3 and TRBJ1-5, with D maybe TRBD1 (5 bases). This CDR3 is built from 15 residues. Germline assignment: CDR1 MNHEY and CDR2 SVGEGT. V was trimmed by 10 bases and J by 5 bases, leaving 21 bases between them. The CDR3 region is CANTNGGGDHQPQHF. The CDR3 nucleotides are TGTGCCAACACCAACGGGGGAGGTGACCATCAGCCCCAGCATTTT.

This clonotype was detected only once. This likely comes from a read error, as the CDR3 has no conserved phenylalanine or tryptophan at its end. No DNA is shown, since the ends of the CDR3 on it are uncertain; the CDR3 is the one TCRdb lists. This chain connects TRBV6-1 to TRBJ2-7. The CDR3 region is 12 residues in length, termini included. Germline values: CDR1 MNHNS, CDR2 SASEGT. The CDR3: CASSSLSYEHYY.

Only a few counts were recorded for this clonotype. V usage is TRBV29-1 and J usage is TRBJ2-5, with TRBD1 identical over 9 bases. Germline values: CDR1 SQVTM, CDR2 ANQGSEA. CDR3 length equals 14 residues. With V trimmed by 6 bases and J by 5 bases, 10 bases remained unmatched. The CDR3 bases are TGCAGCGTGACCGGGACAGGGTTTAGGGAGACCCAGTACTTC. This codes for CSVTGTGFRETQYF.

V is TRBV5-4 and J is TRBJ2-2; D may correspond to TRBD1 or TRBD2 (6 bases each). Deletions cut 4 bases from V and 5 bases from J, with 21 bases between. The CDR3 is 17 residues long. Germline-derived CDR1 and CDR2 are SGHNT and YYREEE (reference sequence). CDR3 sequence reads: CASSKATTRGTTGELFF. The CDR3 DNA reads TGTGCCAGCAGCAAGGCTACTACAAGGGGGACTACCGGGGAGCTGTTTTTT.

This clonotype was recorded many times. V and J are TRBV6-1 and TRBJ2-3, with D possibly matching TRBD2 (5 bases). The V and J ends lost 5 bases and 10 bases respectively, with 10 bases between them. This CDR3 contains 11 residues. The V gene's germline CDR1 is MNHNS and CDR2 SASEGT. The CDR3 region has the DNA TGTGCCAGCAGTTTGGCGGGTGCGCAGTATTTT. Translating gives CASSLAGAQYF.

A word on this clonotype: An end of the junction differs from the germline gene, which may be a read error. The chain joins TRBV11-3 to TRBJ2-1, with D possibly being TRBD2 (5 bases). The CDR3 has 14 amino acids. Germline CDR1 is SGHNT and CDR2 is YENEEA. In DNA form, the CDR3 reads TGTGCCAGGAGCTTGGCGGGTCCGATAAATGAGCAGTTCTTC. Protein product: CARSLAGPINEQFF.

Regarding this clonotype: A junction boundary mismatches the germline segment, possibly from a read error. This rearrangement joins TRBV10-2 to TRBJ2-3, with D uncertain. The CDR3 covers 12 residues. Germline V gives CDR1 WSHSY, CDR2 SAAADI. The CDR3 DNA follows: TGCGCCAGCAAGGTACTATTTGATACGCAGTATTTC. Its protein product is CASKVLFDTQYF.

For this clonotype: A much bigger clone sits one base away, suggesting this may be a read error. This chain uses TRBV5-5 with TRBJ1-2; 9 bases agree with TRBD1. The CDR3 runs to 15 residues. Germline V lookup: CDR1 SGHKS, CDR2 YYEKEE (reference sequence). CDR3 nucleotides: TGTGCCAGCAGCTTGGAGGGACAGGGACCCTATGGCTACAGCTTC. This encodes CASSLEGQGPYGYSF. Full variable domain (outside the CDR3, taken from reference TRBV5-5 and TRBJ1-2): DAGVTQSPTHLIKTRGQQVTLRCSPISGHKSVSWYQQVLGQGPQFIFQYYEKEERGRGNFPDRFSARQFPNYSSELNVNALLLGDSALYLCASSLEGQGPYGYSFGSGTRLTVV.

About this clonotype: Because the CDR3 is missing its conserved closing phenylalanine or tryptophan, this is likely a read error. The CDR3 loop is CASSQARTGRSGANILTL. The DNA of the CDR3 is TGCGCCAGCAGCCAGGCCCGCACAGGCCGCTCTGGGGCCAACATCCTGACTCTC. The V gene is TRBV4-1, the J gene TRBJ2-6; possibly TRBD1 for D (5 bases). In germline, CDR1 is MGHRA, CDR2 YSYEKL. CDR3 length equals 18 residues.

The count of this clonotype is one. V and J are TRBV28 and TRBJ2-5; no reliable D call. This CDR3 region has 15 residues. CDR1 is MDHEN, CDR2 SYDVKM, per germline. The V and J ends lost 5 bases and 8 bases respectively, with 21 bases between them. The CDR3 is CASSHSKPRLETQYF. The CDR3 nucleotides are TGTGCCAGCAGTCACTCGAAACCCCGACTTGAAACCCAGTACTTC.

This clonotype was recorded many times. The CDR3 reads CASSHGTGTLTGELFF. CDR3 nucleotides: TGCGCCAGCAGCCACGGTACCGGGACACTTACCGGGGAGCTGTTTTTT. V and J are TRBV4-3 and TRBJ2-2; D is perhaps TRBD1 (6 bases). CDR3 length: 16 amino acids. CDR1 is LGHNA, CDR2 YSLEER, per germline. The V gene lost 3 bases and the J gene lost 5 bases, with 16 bases spanning the gap.

Turning to this clonotype: Its ends do not fully match the called genes, so a read error is possible. This chain joins TRBV4-3 and TRBJ2-3, with 9 bases that match TRBD2. The CDR3 has 18 amino acids. CDR1 is LGHNA and CDR2 is YSLEER in the germline V gene. CDR3: CASSQSPLGSGSTDTRYF. The CDR3 DNA is TGCGCCAGCAGCCAATCTCCCCTGGGTAGCGGGAGCACAGATACGCGGTATTTT.

In its sample, this clonotype was seen once. Being one base from a much bigger clone, this may be a read error. The chain uses TRBV10-1 and TRBJ2-3; the D gene could be TRBD1 or TRBD2 (5 bases each). The germline gives CDR1 WNHNN, CDR2 SYGVQD (reference sequence). This CDR3 is built from 15 residues. The CDR3 reads CAISESWDPTDTQYF. DNA of the CDR3: TGCGCCATCAGTGAGTCGTGGGACCCCACAGATACGCAGTATTTT.

A note on this clonotype: Sequence at one end of the junction differs from germline and may be a read error. The V call is TRBV7-2, the J call TRBJ2-1; TRBD1 matches at 7 bases. The CDR3 consists of 13 residues. The germline gives CDR1 SGHTA, CDR2 FQGNSA. CDR3 in amino acids: CANSLDRENEQFF. CDR3 nucleotides: TGTGCCAACAGCTTAGACAGGGAAAATGAGCAGTTCTTC. The full variable domain, with the rest looked up from reference TRBV7-2 and TRBJ2-1, is GAGVSQSPSNKVTEKGKDVELRCDPISGHTALYWYRQSLGQGLEFLIYFQGNSAPDKSGLPSDRFSAERTGGSVSTLTIQRTQQEDSAVYLCANSLDRENEQFFGPGTRLTVL.

A note on this clonotype: As the CDR3 is not closed by the conserved phenylalanine or tryptophan, this likely results from a read error. It is unclear where the CDR3 begins or ends on the DNA, so no DNA is shown, and the CDR3 is as TCRdb lists it. The rearrangement links TRBV6-5 to TRBJ2-2; TRBD1, the D gene given by the table, was not confirmed from the DNA. Germline V lookup: CDR1 MNHEY, CDR2 SVGAGI. The CDR3 has 16 amino acids, counting both end residues. The CDR3: CASSQDQGAGAGELFL.

The chain couples TRBV24-1 to TRBJ1-1; D is undetermined. Germline V gene sequence: CDR1 KGHDR, CDR2 SFDVKD. CDR3 size: 11 residues. Trimming left V 3 bases short and J 10 bases short, with 8 bases between. CDR3 residues: CATSDGVGAFF. CDR3 nucleotide sequence: TGTGCCACCAGTGATGGTGTTGGAGCTTTCTTT.

As to this clonotype: A much larger clone differs by one base, so this may be a read error. The chain joins TRBV4-1 to TRBJ2-7; 7 nucleotides align to TRBD2. This CDR3 is built from 15 residues. Germline CDR1 is MGHRA and CDR2 is YSYEKL. The CDR3 region is CASSQYTSVAYKQYF. The CDR3 DNA reads as TGCGCCAGCAGCCAATATACTAGCGTTGCCTACAAGCAGTACTTC.

Turning to this clonotype: A read error is likely, as this CDR3 ends without the conserved phenylalanine or tryptophan. The DNA is omitted, as the CDR3 cannot be located on it reliably, and the CDR3 follows TCRdb's listing. This rearrangement joins TRBV11-2 to TRBJ2-5; TRBD2, the table's D call, lacks a check against the DNA. The CDR3 is 14 amino acids long, termini counted. Germline assignment: CDR1 SGHAT and CDR2 FQNNGV. CDR3 region: CASSLGPGGETKYI.